The 7 T cell receptor beta chains below all came from one sample that was sequenced in a study of shared clonotypes between healthy human individuals. Using immunoSEQ multiplex PCR, the repertoire was profiled, and TCRdb retains in-frame clones only, with some absent. The data contain around 2.5 million clones, roughly 93% of them singletons. Specimen: naive CD4+ T cells from PBMCs. Subset: CD45RA+ positively selected. These receptor sequences come from a man in his late teens or twenties in good health. Some clones in this sample may be carry-over from other donors' samples.

The J gene is TRBJ2-3, the V gene TRBV6-4, with D tentatively TRBD2 (6 bases). The germline V gene encodes CDR1 MRHNA and CDR2 SNTAGT. V lost 2 bases to trimming and J lost 3 bases, with 9 bases between them. This CDR3 spans 14 amino acids. Here the CDR3 DNA reads TGTGCCAGCAGTGACGGGCGGGGAACAGATACGCAGTATTTT. Translated: CASSDGRGTDTQYF.

The table lists this clone with a count of one. The J gene is TRBJ1-1, the V gene TRBV29-1; 7 nucleotides align to TRBD1. Germline V lookup: CDR1 SQVTM, CDR2 ANQGSEA. The junction had 9 bases not matched to a gene; V was cut back by 4 bases and J by 1 base. The CDR3 extends over 15 amino acids. The CDR3 loop is CSVVGGGWGNTEAFF. The DNA of the CDR3 is TGCAGCGTTGTCGGAGGGGGCTGGGGGAACACTGAAGCTTTCTTT.

The chain uses TRBV27 and TRBJ2-1; D is unclear. The CDR3 extends over 14 amino acids. Germline V CDR1 and CDR2: MNHEY, SMNVEV (reference sequence). V lost 6 bases, J lost 0 bases, and 9 bases lay in between. The CDR3 spells CASRVPSSYNEQFF. DNA for the CDR3: TGTGCCAGCAGGGTCCCGAGCTCCTACAATGAGCAGTTCTTC.

The V gene is TRBV4-1, the J gene TRBJ2-1, with D hard to call. The CDR3 spans 12 residues. The V and J ends lost 2 bases and 10 bases respectively, with 9 bases between them. Germline CDR1 MGHRA, CDR2 YSYEKL. The CDR3 reads CASSQPIGEQFF. The CDR3 nucleotides read TGCGCCAGCAGCCAACCAATCGGGGAGCAGTTCTTC.

The chain uses TRBV6-5 and TRBJ2-3; the D gene is possibly TRBD1 (6 bases). The germline V and J ends were trimmed by 2 bases and 3 bases, with 15 bases remaining between them. The germline CDR1 and CDR2 sequences are MNHEY and SVGAGI. This CDR3 comprises 16 residues. CDR3 nucleotides: TGTGCCAGCAGTTACAGGACAGAAGAACTTACAGATACGCAGTATTTT. Amino acids: CASSYRTEELTDTQYF.

The chain combines TRBV6-1 with TRBJ2-1; D may match TRBD1 or TRBD2 (5 bases each). The length of the CDR3 is 17 residues. From germline, CDR1 is MNHNS and CDR2 SASEGT. V dropped 4 bases and J dropped 4 bases, with 20 bases sitting between them. CDR3 residues: CASSANSGTQIYNEQFF. The CDR3 bases are TGTGCCAGCAGTGCCAACTCCGGGACCCAGATTTACAATGAGCAGTTCTTC.

The V and J genes are TRBV9 and TRBJ2-2; D is uncertain. This CDR3 comprises 16 residues. The germline CDR1 and CDR2 sequences are SGDLS and YYNGEE. Trimming shortened V by 6 bases and J by 4 bases, and 19 bases separated the two germline ends. CDR3 sequence (DNA): TGTGCCAGCACCCGGGCCGGCTCCCCTCGCACCGGGGAGCTGTTTTTT. This gives the protein CASTRAGSPRTGELFF.